This T cell receptor beta chain emerged from a study of shared clonotypes between healthy human individuals. CD8 memory was a combination of CD45RO+ cells and CCR7-negative CD45RA+ TemRA cells. In this sample, this clone turned up a few times. Libraries were prepared by immunoSEQ multiplex PCR; TCRdb keeps only in-frame clonotypes and omits some of them. The sample lists 90,000 to 150,000 clones, approximately 70% seen once, with roughly a quarter in the top ten. CDR1 is SGHTA, CDR2 FQGNSA, per germline. V gave up 2 bases and J gave up 9 bases, with 8 bases separating them. The CDR3 is 12 residues long.

V and J are TRBV7-2 and TRBJ1-5; D not certain. Sequencing input: memory CD8+ T cells sorted from blood. This sample's subset: CD45RO+ cells pooled with CCR7-negative TemRA cells. This receptor was taken from a woman aged 25 to 39 in good health. The DNA of the CDR3 is TGTGCCAGCAGCTTAACCCCGGGGCCCCAGCATTTT. This codes for CASSLTPGPQHF.